This T cell receptor (beta chain) derives from a study of technical replicates of blood from several donors. Trimming pared 5 bases from V and 1 base from J, leaving 7 bases between. CDR3 size: 13 residues. Germline lookup yields CDR1 MNHEY and CDR2 SVGAGI. Produced via immunoSEQ multiplex PCR; TCRdb's table is partial and in-frame only. This table holds about 70,000 clones, about 96% found once. The sample consisted of T cells isolated from PBMCs. The chain is built from TRBV6-5 and TRBJ2-3; D remains unclear. This TCR came from a human donor in good health. The CDR3 protein is CASSPPGTDTQYF. The CDR3 DNA sequence: TGTGCCAGCAGTCCCCCCGGCACAGATACGCAGTATTTT.